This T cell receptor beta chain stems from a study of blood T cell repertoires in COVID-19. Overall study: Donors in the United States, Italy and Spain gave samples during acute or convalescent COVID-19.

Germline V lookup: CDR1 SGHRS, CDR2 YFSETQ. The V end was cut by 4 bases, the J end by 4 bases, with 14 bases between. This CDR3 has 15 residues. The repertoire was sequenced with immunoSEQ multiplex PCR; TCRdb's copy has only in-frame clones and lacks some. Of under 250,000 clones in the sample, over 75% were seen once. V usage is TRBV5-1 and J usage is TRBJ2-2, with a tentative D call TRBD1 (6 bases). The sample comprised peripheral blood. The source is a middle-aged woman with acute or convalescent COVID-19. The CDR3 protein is CASSPGQFLTGELFF. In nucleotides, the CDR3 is TGCGCCAGCAGCCCTGGACAGTTTCTCACCGGGGAGCTGTTTTTT.